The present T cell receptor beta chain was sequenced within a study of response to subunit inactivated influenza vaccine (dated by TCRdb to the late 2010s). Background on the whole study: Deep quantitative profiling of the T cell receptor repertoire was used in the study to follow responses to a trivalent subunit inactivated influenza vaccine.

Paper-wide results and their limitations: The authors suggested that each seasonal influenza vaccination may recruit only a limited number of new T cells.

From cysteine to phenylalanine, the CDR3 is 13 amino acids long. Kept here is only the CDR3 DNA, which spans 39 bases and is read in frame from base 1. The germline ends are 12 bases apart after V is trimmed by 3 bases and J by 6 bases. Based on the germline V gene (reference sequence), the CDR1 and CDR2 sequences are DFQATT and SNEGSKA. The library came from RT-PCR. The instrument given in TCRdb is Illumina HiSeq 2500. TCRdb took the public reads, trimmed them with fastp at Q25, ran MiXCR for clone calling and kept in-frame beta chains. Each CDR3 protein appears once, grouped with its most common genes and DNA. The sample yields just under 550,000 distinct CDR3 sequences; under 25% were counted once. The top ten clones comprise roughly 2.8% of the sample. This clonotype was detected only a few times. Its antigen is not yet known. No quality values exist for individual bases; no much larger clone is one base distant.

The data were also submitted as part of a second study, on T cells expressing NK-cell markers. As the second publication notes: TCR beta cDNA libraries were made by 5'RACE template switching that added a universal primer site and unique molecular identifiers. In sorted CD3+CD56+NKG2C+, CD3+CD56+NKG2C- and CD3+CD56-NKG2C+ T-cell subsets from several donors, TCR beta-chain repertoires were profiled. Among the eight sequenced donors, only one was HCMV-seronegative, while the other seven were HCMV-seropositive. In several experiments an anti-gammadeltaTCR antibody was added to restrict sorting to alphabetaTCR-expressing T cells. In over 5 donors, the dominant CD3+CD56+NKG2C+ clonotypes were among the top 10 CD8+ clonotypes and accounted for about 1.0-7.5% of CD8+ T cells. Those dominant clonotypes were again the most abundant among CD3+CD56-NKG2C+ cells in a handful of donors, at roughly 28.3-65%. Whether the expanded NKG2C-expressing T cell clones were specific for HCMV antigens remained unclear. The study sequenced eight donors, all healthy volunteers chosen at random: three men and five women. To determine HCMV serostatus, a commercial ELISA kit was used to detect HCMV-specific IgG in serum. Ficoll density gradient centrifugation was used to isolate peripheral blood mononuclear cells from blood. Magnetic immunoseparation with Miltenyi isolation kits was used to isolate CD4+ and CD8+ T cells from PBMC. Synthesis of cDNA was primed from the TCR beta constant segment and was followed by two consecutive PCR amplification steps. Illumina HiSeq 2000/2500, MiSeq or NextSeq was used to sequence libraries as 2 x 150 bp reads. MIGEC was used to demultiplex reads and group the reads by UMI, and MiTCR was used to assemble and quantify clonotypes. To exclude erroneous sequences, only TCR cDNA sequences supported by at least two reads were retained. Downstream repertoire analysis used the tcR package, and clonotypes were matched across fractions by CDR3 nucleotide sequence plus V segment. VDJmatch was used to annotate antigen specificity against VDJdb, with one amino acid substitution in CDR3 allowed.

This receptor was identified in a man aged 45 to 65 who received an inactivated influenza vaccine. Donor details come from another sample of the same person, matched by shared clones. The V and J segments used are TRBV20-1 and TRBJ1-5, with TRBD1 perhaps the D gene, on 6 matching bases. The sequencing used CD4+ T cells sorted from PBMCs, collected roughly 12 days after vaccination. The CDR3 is CSARDTGLQPQHF. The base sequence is TGCAGTGCTAGGGATACAGGGCTTCAGCCCCAGCATTTT.